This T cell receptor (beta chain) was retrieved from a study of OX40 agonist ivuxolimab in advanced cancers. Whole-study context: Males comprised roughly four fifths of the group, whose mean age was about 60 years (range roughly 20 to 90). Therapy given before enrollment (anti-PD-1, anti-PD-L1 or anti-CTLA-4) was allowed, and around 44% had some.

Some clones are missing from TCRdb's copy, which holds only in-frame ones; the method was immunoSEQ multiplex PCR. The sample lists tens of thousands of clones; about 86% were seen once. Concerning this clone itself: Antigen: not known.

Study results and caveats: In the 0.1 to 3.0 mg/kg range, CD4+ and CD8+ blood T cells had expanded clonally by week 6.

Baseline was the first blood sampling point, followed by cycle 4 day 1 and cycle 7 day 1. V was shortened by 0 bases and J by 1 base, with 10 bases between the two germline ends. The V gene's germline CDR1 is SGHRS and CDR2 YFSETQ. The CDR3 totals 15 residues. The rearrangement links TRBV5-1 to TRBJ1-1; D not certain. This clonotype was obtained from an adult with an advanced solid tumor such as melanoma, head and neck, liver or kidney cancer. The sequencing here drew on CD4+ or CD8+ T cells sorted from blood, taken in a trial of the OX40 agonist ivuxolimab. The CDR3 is CASSLDGPPNTEAFF. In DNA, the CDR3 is TGCGCCAGCAGCTTGGACGGACCACCGAACACTGAAGCTTTCTTT.